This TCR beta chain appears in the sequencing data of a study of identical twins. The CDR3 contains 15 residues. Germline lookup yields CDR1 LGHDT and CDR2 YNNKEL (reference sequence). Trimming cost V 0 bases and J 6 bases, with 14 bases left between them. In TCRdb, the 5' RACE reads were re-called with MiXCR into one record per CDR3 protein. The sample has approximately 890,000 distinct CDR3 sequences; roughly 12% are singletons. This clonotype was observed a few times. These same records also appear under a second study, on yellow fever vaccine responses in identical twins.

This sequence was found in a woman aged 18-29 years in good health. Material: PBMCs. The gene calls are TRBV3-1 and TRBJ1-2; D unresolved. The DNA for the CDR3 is TGTGCCAGCAGCCAAGAGGCTATGTCCTTCGATGGCTACACCTTC. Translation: CASSQEAMSFDGYTF.